The 5 T cell receptor beta chains listed next were all sequenced from one sample in a study of T cells in Graves' hyperthyroidism and ophthalmopathy. Amplification targeted TCR beta CDR3 regions from RNA transcripts. HTBI primers were employed in a first-round RT-PCR of the TCR CDR3. TCRdb re-called the multiplex PCR reads through MiXCR, storing one row per CDR3 protein. The data hold almost 500,000 distinct CDR3 sequences, with 22% observed a single time. Sample: blood. These receptors were collected from a woman in her 70s with Graves' ophthalmopathy.

This chain uses TRBV5-5 with TRBJ1-2; D is unresolved. CDR1 and CDR2 (germline): SGHKS, YYEKEE (reference sequence). The CDR3 covers 12 residues. V lost 0 bases to trimming and J lost 7 bases, with 7 bases between them. CDR3 sequence reads: CASSLEVVGYTF. As DNA, the CDR3 is TGTGCCAGCAGCTTGGAAGTGGTTGGCTACACCTTC. Supplemented by reference TRBV5-5 and TRBJ1-2, the full variable domain reads DAGVTQSPTHLIKTRGQQVTLRCSPISGHKSVSWYQQVLGQGPQFIFQYYEKEERGRGNFPDRFSARQFPNYSSELNVNALLLGDSALYLCASSLEVVGYTFGSGTRLTVV.

CDR3 residues: CAWNSFGMNTEAFF. As DNA, the CDR3 is TGTGCCTGGAATTCTTTCGGAATGAACACTGAAGCTTTCTTT. This chain uses TRBV30 with TRBJ1-1; no clear D. Trimming left V 4 bases short and J 0 bases short, with 12 bases between. Germline V gene lookup returns CDR1 GTSNPN and CDR2 SVGIG (reference sequence). The CDR3 is 14 amino acids.

This clonotype was picked up many times. The rearrangement links TRBV29-1 to TRBJ2-5, with 8 bases identical to TRBD1. The CDR3 totals 14 residues. Germline CDR1 reads SQVTM; CDR2 reads ANQGSEA. J was trimmed by 4 bases and V by 3 bases; bases with no gene match: 7. CDR3 sequence: CSVDALGQGETQYF. For the CDR3, the DNA is TGCAGCGTTGACGCGCTAGGACAGGGAGAGACCCAGTACTTC.

This clonotype was counted ten times or more. V and J are TRBV12-3 or TRBV12-4 and TRBJ1-2, with D hard to call. The CDR3 runs 13 residues. V dropped 6 bases and J dropped 4 bases, with 12 bases sitting between them. The CDR3 DNA reads as TGTGCCAGCAGCCGTGGGAGAACCTATGGCTACACCTTC. Translating gives CASSRGRTYGYTF.

In this sample, this clonotype turned up a few times. V is TRBV27 and J is TRBJ2-5, with D unclear. This CDR3 is 13 amino acids long. V was shortened by 4 bases and J by 1 base, with 7 bases between the two germline ends. The germline gives CDR1 MNHEY, CDR2 SMNVEV (reference sequence). The CDR3 loop is CASSSTVQETQYF. The CDR3 DNA follows: TGTGCCAGCAGTTCAACTGTCCAAGAGACCCAGTACTTC.